These 18 T cell receptor beta chains were all obtained from the same sample, sequenced in a study of CD8 T cells in Susac syndrome. Reverse transcription of roughly 0.45 to 1 ug RNA used random hexamers. MiXCR, applied by TCRdb to the immunoSEQ multiplex PCR reads, yields one record per CDR3 protein. The sample contains just over 80,000 distinct CDR3 sequences, around 94% of which appear only once. The sequenced sample was CD8+ T cells from PBMCs. These receptors originate from a human donor in good health.

The chain employs TRBV9 and TRBJ1-2, with 8 bases fitting TRBD1. Germline lookup yields CDR1 SGDLS and CDR2 YYNGEE. The CDR3 contains 14 residues. V shed 4 bases and J 6 bases; nucleotides not matched to a gene: 8. In DNA, the CDR3 is TGTGCCAGCAGCCCAATGACAGGGGTGCATGGCTACACCTTC. Translating it yields CASSPMTGVHGYTF.

Only one count was recorded for this clonotype. The V gene is TRBV4-3, the J gene TRBJ2-7; a possible D gene is TRBD2 (6 bases). The CDR3 runs 13 residues. Trimming left V 2 bases short and J 6 bases short, with 11 bases between. Per the germline V gene, CDR1 is LGHNA and CDR2 is YSLEER. CDR3 bases: TGCGCCAGCAGCCAAACGATCGGGAGCGAGCAGTACTTC. Its protein is CASSQTIGSEQYF.

This chain joins TRBV9 and TRBJ2-1, with D uncertain. V lost 2 bases and J lost 6, with 6 bases in between. CDR1 is SGDLS and CDR2 is YYNGEE in the germline V gene. The CDR3 runs 12 residues. The CDR3 DNA reads as TGTGCCAGCAGCGTGGCTAGCAATGAGCAGTTCTTC. This gives the protein CASSVASNEQFF.

The rearrangement joins TRBV4-1 to TRBJ2-5; no firm D call. V dropped 0 bases and J dropped 2 bases, with 10 bases sitting between them. The germline CDR1 and CDR2 sequences are MGHRA and YSYEKL. CDR3 length equals 15 residues. The CDR3 DNA sequence: TGCGCCAGCAGCCAAGATCGGTGGGTACAAGAGACCCAGTACTTC. This sequence encodes CASSQDRWVQETQYF.

The V call is TRBV6-2 or TRBV6-3, the J call TRBJ2-3, with 8 bases lining up with TRBD1. V shed 4 bases and J 4 bases; nucleotides not matched to a gene: 16. The CDR3 spans 18 residues. Per germline, CDR1 MNHEY and CDR2 SVGEGT. Here the CDR3 reads CASSSPIPSGQEADTQYF. CDR3 nucleotide sequence: TGTGCCAGCAGTTCTCCGATTCCCTCGGGACAGGAGGCAGATACGCAGTATTTT.

The chain recombines TRBV27 with TRBJ1-2; 8 bases map to TRBD1. The J segment lost 3 bases and the V segment lost 4 bases, leaving 7 bases of the junction unmatched. Germline V gene lookup returns CDR1 MNHEY and CDR2 SMNVEV (reference sequence). This CDR3 comprises 15 residues. Here the CDR3 DNA reads TGTGCCAGCAGTTACTCCAGGGGGCTTGACTATGGCTACACCTTC. Its protein is CASSYSRGLDYGYTF.

V is TRBV11-2 and J is TRBJ2-1; D ambiguous. CDR1 and CDR2 (germline): SGHAT, FQNNGV. V lost 4 bases and J lost 4, with 14 bases in between. The length of the CDR3 is 15 residues. The CDR3 spells CASSSGPGGYNEQFF. The CDR3 DNA is TGTGCCAGCAGCTCCGGTCCGGGCGGATACAATGAGCAGTTCTTC.

V and J are TRBV11-2 and TRBJ2-1; 8 positions agree with TRBD1. Looked up from germline, CDR1 is SGHAT and CDR2 is FQNNGV. The CDR3 sequence is 11 residues long. With V trimmed by 6 bases and J by 13 bases, 5 bases remained unmatched. The chain's CDR3 is CASSQDREQFF. The CDR3 DNA reads TGTGCCAGCAGTCAGGACAGGGAACAGTTCTTC. Full variable domain (rest looked up from reference TRBV11-2 and TRBJ2-1): EAGVAQSPRYKIIEKRQSVAFWCNPISGHATLYWYQQILGQGPKLLIQFQNNGVVDDSQLPKDRFSAERLKGVDSTLKIQPAKLEDSAVYLCASSQDREQFFGPGTRLTVL.

The chain uses TRBV6-2 or TRBV6-3 and TRBJ1-5; the match to TRBD1 covers 7 bases. V was clipped by 8 bases and J by 11 bases; unmatched bases: 15. This CDR3 has 14 residues. Per the germline V gene, CDR1 is MNHEY and CDR2 is SVGEGT. CDR3 nucleotide sequence: TGTGCCAGCGGGGACAGAATCCCCCTATGGTCCCAGCATTTT. Translating it yields CASGDRIPLWSQHF.

This chain uses TRBV13 with TRBJ2-3; D is possibly TRBD2 (5 bases). The germline V and J ends were trimmed by 4 bases and 4 bases, with 15 bases remaining between them. The CDR3 loop spans 15 amino acids. CDR1 PRHDT and CDR2 FYEKMQ come from the germline V gene (reference sequence). This chain's CDR3 is CASSYGLFPSDTQYF. CDR3 nucleotides: TGTGCCAGCAGCTATGGACTTTTCCCCTCAGATACGCAGTATTTT.

The chain combines TRBV6-1 with TRBJ2-7; 8 nucleotides line up with TRBD1. Trimming removed 7 bases from V and 0 bases from J; junction bases left unmatched: 5. The CDR3 covers 14 residues. Germline CDR1 reads MNHNS; CDR2 reads SASEGT. The CDR3 sequence: CASIRDRSSYEQYV. The CDR3 nucleotides read TGTGCCAGCATTCGGGACAGGAGCTCCTACGAGCAGTACGTC.

The CDR3 bases are TGTGCCAGCAGCGATGGGTCCCCCAACGCCGGGGAGCTGTTTTTT. Amino acid sequence: CASSDGSPNAGELFF. This chain uses TRBV3-1 with TRBJ2-2, with D hard to call. The CDR3 loop spans 15 amino acids. Germline V gene lookup returns CDR1 LGHDT and CDR2 YNNKEL (reference sequence). Trimming removed 5 bases at V and 6 bases at J, with 16 bases between.

The genes are TRBV2 and TRBJ2-5; D gene uncertain. With 4 bases removed from V and 9 bases from J, the gap between germline ends came to 6 bases. Germline CDR1 is SNHLY and CDR2 is FYNNEI. The CDR3 is made up of 10 amino acids. This CDR3 reads CASSGGSQYF. In DNA, the CDR3 is TGTGCCAGCAGTGGGGGTTCCCAGTACTTC.

The chain joins TRBV12-3 or TRBV12-4 to TRBJ2-1; 7 nucleotides match TRBD2. Germline trimming cut 11 bases from V and 7 bases from J; bases unmatched to any gene: 8. The CDR3 totals 12 residues. DNA of the CDR3: TGTGCCGGGGGGGAGCGCTGGAATGAGCAGTTCTTC. Translated, it gives CAGGERWNEQFF.

The chain has TRBV19 and TRBJ2-5, with 11 nucleotides matching TRBD1. CDR3 length: 15 amino acids. With V trimmed by 3 bases and J by 2 bases, 2 bases remained unmatched. The germline CDR1 and CDR2 sequences are LNHDA and SQIVND (reference sequence). This CDR3 is CASSIGDRGQETQYF. CDR3 DNA: TGTGCCAGTAGTATTGGGGACAGGGGGCAAGAGACCCAGTACTTC.

The chain combines TRBV9 with TRBJ2-2; no firm D call. Trimming removed 0 bases from V and 1 base from J, with 13 bases in between. The germline gives CDR1 SGDLS, CDR2 YYNGEE. The CDR3 length is 17 residues. In nucleotides, the CDR3 is TGTGCCAGCAGCGTAGTCGGCCGTCTAGAGAACACCGGGGAGCTGTTTTTT. Protein product: CASSVVGRLENTGELFF.

The chain employs TRBV27 and TRBJ2-7; maybe TRBD2 (7 bases). With 5 bases removed from V and 2 bases from J, the gap between germline ends came to 13 bases. Germline CDR1 reads MNHEY; CDR2 reads SMNVEV (reference sequence). The CDR3 is made up of 14 amino acids. DNA of the CDR3: TGTGCCAGCAGTGCGGGGGCTGGGGCCTACGAGCAGTACGTC. Protein sequence: CASSAGAGAYEQYV.

The chain joins TRBV29-1 to TRBJ2-5; the match to TRBD1 covers 8 bases. J was trimmed by 4 bases and V by 6 bases; bases with no gene match: 7. The CDR3 spans 13 residues. The germline CDR1 and CDR2 sequences are SQVTM and ANQGSEA. The CDR3 DNA reads as TGCAGCGTGACCGGGACAGGCGGAGAGACCCAGTACTTC. The encoded protein is CSVTGTGGETQYF.